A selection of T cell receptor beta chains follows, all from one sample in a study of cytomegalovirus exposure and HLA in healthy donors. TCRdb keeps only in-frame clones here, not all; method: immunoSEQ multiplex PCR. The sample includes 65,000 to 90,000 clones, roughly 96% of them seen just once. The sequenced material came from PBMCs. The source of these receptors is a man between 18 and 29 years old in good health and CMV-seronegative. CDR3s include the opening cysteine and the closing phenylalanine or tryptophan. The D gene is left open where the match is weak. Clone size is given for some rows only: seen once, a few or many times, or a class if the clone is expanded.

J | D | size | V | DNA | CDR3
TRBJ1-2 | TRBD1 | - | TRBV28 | TGTGCCAGCCAGACGACAGGGGCAATTGGCTACACCTTC | CASQTTGAIGYTF
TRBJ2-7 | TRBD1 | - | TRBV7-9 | TGTGCCAGCAGGGACTCGGGACAGCCCTACGAGCAGTACTTC | CASRDSGQPYEQYF
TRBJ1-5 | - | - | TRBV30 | TGTGCCTGGAGTGTAGGCGGAGATCAGCCCCAGCATTTT | CAWSVGGDQPQHF
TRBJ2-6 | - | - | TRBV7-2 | TGTGCCAGCAGCTTAGAAGGGGGGGCGGGGGTCTCAGGGGCCAACGTCCTGACTTTC | CASSLEGGAGVSGANVLTF
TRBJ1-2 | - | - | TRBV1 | TGCACCAGAGGGGGGGGAACAGGGTCTAACTATGGCTACACCTTC | CTRGGGTGSNYGYTF
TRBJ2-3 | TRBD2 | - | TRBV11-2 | TGTGCCAGCAGACAGTCATTCGCGGGGGTGGGGGATACGCAGTATTTT | CASRQSFAGVGDTQYF
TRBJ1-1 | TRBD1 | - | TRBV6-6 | TGTGCCAGCAGGCCTACAGGGGTGTCCTGGGCTTTCTTT | CASRPTGVSWAFF
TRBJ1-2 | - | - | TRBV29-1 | TGCAGCGTTGAAGGGGGGGGTCCAGCTAACTATGGCTACACCTTC | CSVEGGGPANYGYTF
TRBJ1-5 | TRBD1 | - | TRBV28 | TGTGCCAGCAGATCCTTATTCGGGACAGATCAGCCCCAGCATTTT | CASRSLFGTDQPQHF
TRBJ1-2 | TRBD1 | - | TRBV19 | TGTGCCAGTAGTATCGGGACAGGGGGTGGCTACACCTTC | CASSIGTGGGYTF
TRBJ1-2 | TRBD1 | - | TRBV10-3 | TGTGCCATCACCAGGGGGGCTGGACTTGATAACTATGGCTACACCTTC | CAITRGAGLDNYGYTF
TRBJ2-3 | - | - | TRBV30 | TGTGCCTGGAGTTCGTGGGAGACGGTGGATGGCACAGATACGCAGTATTTT | CAWSSWETVDGTDTQYF
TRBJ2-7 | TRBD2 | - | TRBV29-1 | TGCAGCGTGGGGGGGGGATACGAGCAGTACTTC | CSVGGGYEQYF
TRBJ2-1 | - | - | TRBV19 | TGTGCCAGTAGTGCGGAATTTTACAATGAGCAGTTCTTC | CASSAEFYNEQFF
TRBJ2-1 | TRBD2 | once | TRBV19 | TGTGCCAGTAAAAGCGGGGGGATCTACAATGAGCAGTTCTTC | CASKSGGIYNEQFF
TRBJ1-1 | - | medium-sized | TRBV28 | TGTGCCAGCAGGAGATCAGGGTCGAACACTGAAGCTTTCTTT | CASRRSGSNTEAFF
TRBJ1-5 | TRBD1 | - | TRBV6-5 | TGTGCCAGCAGTCCCGGGACAGGGGGCTACCAGCCCCAGCATTTT | CASSPGTGGYQPQHF
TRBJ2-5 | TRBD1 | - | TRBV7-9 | TGTGCCAGCAGCTCGCGACAGGGGGGAAGGGTAGGTCAAGAGACCCAGTACTTC | CASSSRQGGRVGQETQYF
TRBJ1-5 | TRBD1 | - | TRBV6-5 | TGTGCCAGCAGCCAGGGACAGGGGGCTTATCAGCCCCAGCATTTT | CASSQGQGAYQPQHF
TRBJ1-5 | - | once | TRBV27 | TGTGCCAGCAGTTTTTTAGAACGTGGGCCCCAGCATTTT | CASSFLERGPQHF
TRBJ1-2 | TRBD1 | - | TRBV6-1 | TGTGCCAGCAGGGCCGGGACAGGGTCCGGCTACACCTTC | CASRAGTGSGYTF
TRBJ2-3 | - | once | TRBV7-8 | TGTGCCAGCAGCTTAGTGGCTAGGCTGGGTATTACAGATACGCAGTATTTT | CASSLVARLGITDTQYF
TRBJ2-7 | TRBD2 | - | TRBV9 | TGTGCCAGCAGCCCCGGAGCGGGGGCGACCGAGCAGTACTTC | CASSPGAGATEQYF
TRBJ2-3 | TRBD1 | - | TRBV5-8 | TGTGCCAGCAGCCGAGGACAGGGGGCGTACACAGATACGCAGTATTTT | CASSRGQGAYTDTQYF
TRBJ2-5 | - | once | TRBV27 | TGTGCCAGCAGTTCGTTTACTAGGGGCAGGGGAGAAGAAGAGACCCAGTACTTC | CASSSFTRGRGEEETQYF
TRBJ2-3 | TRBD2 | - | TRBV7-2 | TGTGCCAGCAGCACGGGCCAACTAGCGGGGGCCTCAGATACGCAGTATTTT | CASSTGQLAGASDTQYF
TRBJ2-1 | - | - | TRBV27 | TGTGCCAGCAGTTCGAAACTAGCAGGGAAAATATACAATGAGCAGTTCTTC | CASSSKLAGKIYNEQFF
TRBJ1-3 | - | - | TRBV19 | TGTGCCAGTAGTATACAGGGGCCGAGCTCTGGAAACACCATATATTTT | CASSIQGPSSGNTIYF
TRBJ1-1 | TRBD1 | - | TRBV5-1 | TGCGCCAGCCGACGGGGGACAGTAAAGGACCTGCCGGCTTTCTTT | CASRRGTVKDLPAFF
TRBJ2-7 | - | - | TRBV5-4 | TGTGCCAGCAGCTTCGACGGGGGTCCCTACGAGCAGTACTTC | CASSFDGGPYEQYF
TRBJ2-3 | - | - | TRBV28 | TGTGCCAGCGCTAACCCGAATTTGCAGTATTTT | CASANPNLQYF